A single sample gave rise to the 14 T cell receptor beta chains below, sequenced in a study of beta chain features in type 1 diabetes. All of the isolated RNA was reverse transcribed, so expressed TCRB transcripts were sequenced. Measured with immunoSEQ multiplex PCR; TCRdb has only the in-frame clones, and not every one. This sample has approximately 200,000 clones; 9% to 10% occur once, and the top ten carry around 0.031%. The sequencing input was naive CD4+ T cells from blood. Every receptor here comes from a young woman in good health.

This clone was counted between two and nine times. CDR3 DNA: TGTGCCAGCGGGACAGGCTGGGATGAGACCCAGTACTTC. Amino acid sequence: CASGTGWDETQYF. The V and J genes are TRBV6-9 and TRBJ2-5; 8 bases are a match to TRBD1. The V segment lost 8 bases and the J segment 5 bases; nucleotides outside the gene matches: 7. The CDR3 consists of 13 residues. Germline V CDR1 and CDR2: MNHGY, SVAAGI.

This chain joins TRBV5-1 and TRBJ2-5; possibly TRBD1 for D (6 bases). The V gene's germline CDR1 is SGHRS and CDR2 YFSETQ. The CDR3 contains 14 residues. V gave up 3 bases and J gave up 4 bases, with 13 bases separating them. This chain's CDR3 is CASSYRQAIETQYF. The CDR3 nucleotides are TGCGCCAGCAGCTACAGACAGGCCATAGAGACCCAGTACTTC.

The chain uses TRBV6-1 and TRBJ1-1, with 10 bases aligning to TRBD1. CDR3 length equals 18 residues. Germline CDR1 and CDR2: MNHNS and SASEGT. V dropped 4 bases and J dropped 0; count of bases not matched to a gene: 11. In DNA form, the CDR3 reads TGTGCCAGCAGTGGAGGACAGGGGGTGGACTGGATGAACACTGAAGCTTTCTTT. It translates to CASSGGQGVDWMNTEAFF.

CDR3 sequence: CASRLAGRNTGELFF. DNA for the CDR3: TGTGCAAGTCGCTTAGCGGGCAGGAACACCGGGGAGCTGTTTTTT. V gene TRBV12-2 combines with J gene TRBJ2-2; the table calls TRBD1, which could not be checked here. TRBV12-2 represents a pseudogene. The CDR3 runs 15 residues.

The V gene is TRBV27, the J gene TRBJ2-2; D may be TRBD2 (7 bases). Germline CDR1 reads MNHEY; CDR2 reads SMNVEV (reference sequence). V shed 4 bases and J shed 7 bases, with 16 bases lying between them. This CDR3 spans 15 amino acids. The CDR3 protein is CASSSTGGPVGELFF. The CDR3 DNA reads as TGTGCCAGCAGTTCGACCGGGGGGCCGGTCGGGGAGCTGTTTTTT.

About this clone: The junction departs from germline at one end; a sequencing error may be responsible. This chain joins TRBV7-7 and TRBJ1-5; no clear D. The germline V gene has CDR1 SSHAT and CDR2 FNYEAQ (reference sequence). This CDR3 region has 15 residues. CDR3 DNA sequence: TGTGCTAGCAAACTTCACGCCAAACCAGGTCAGCCCCAGCATTTT. It specifies CASKLHAKPGQPQHF.

This clone came up a few times. The V call is TRBV5-1, the J call TRBJ1-5, with 8 bases aligning to TRBD1. The CDR3 is 16 amino acids. Germline assignment: CDR1 SGHRS and CDR2 YFSETQ. After removal of 1 base from V and 4 bases from J, the junction contained 7 bases not matched to a gene. The CDR3 protein is CASSLCGTGKNQPQHF. The CDR3, as DNA: TGCGCCAGCAGCTTGTGTGGGACAGGAAAGAATCAGCCCCAGCATTTT.

V and J are TRBV7-2 and TRBJ2-1; D might be TRBD2 (7 bases). This CDR3 contains 14 residues. V was cut by 6 bases and J by 10 bases, with 19 bases left in between. CDR1 and CDR2 (germline): SGHTA, FQGNSA. The CDR3 loop is CASRLGGGQYEQFF. CDR3 DNA: TGTGCCAGCAGACTGGGGGGGGGACAATACGAGCAGTTCTTC.

The CDR3 is CASSQRTSGGDTQYF. In DNA form, the CDR3 reads TGCGCCAGCAGCCAGAGGACTAGCGGGGGCGATACGCAGTATTTT. This chain joins TRBV4-1 and TRBJ2-3; TRBD2 agrees at 13 bases. The CDR3 has 15 residues. V lost 3 bases and J lost 6; bases outside the gene matches: 3. The V gene's germline CDR1 is MGHRA and CDR2 YSYEKL.

V usage is TRBV7-2 and J usage is TRBJ2-2; 8 bases agree with TRBD1. J gave up 5 bases and V 4 bases, and 6 bases lay outside the gene matches. Germline CDR1 reads SGHTA; CDR2 reads FQGNSA. The CDR3 runs 15 residues. In nucleotides, the CDR3 is TGTGCCAGCAGCTCGCAGAGGACAGGGACCGGGGAGCTGTTTTTT. Translating it yields CASSSQRTGTGELFF.

The chain is built from TRBV7-3 and TRBJ2-7, with 7 nucleotides matching TRBD1. After removal of 6 bases from V and 0 bases from J, the junction contained 8 bases not matched to a gene. Germline-derived CDR1 and CDR2 are SGHTA and FQGTGA. This CDR3 contains 15 residues. CDR3 amino acids: CASSVRGQSSYEQYF. The CDR3 DNA reads TGTGCCAGCAGTGTAAGGGGACAGAGCTCCTACGAGCAGTACTTC.

The rearrangement joins TRBV6-5 to TRBJ1-1; D is unresolved. CDR3 length equals 13 residues. CDR1 is MNHEY and CDR2 is SVGAGI in the germline V gene. Trimming removed 5 bases from V and 4 bases from J, with 11 bases in between. The chain's CDR3 is CASSGVGITEAFF. CDR3 DNA: TGTGCCAGCAGTGGAGTAGGAATCACTGAAGCTTTCTTT.

V is TRBV18 and J is TRBJ2-6; TRBD2 is a possible D gene (6 bases). CDR3 length equals 16 residues. CDR1 and CDR2 (germline): KGHSH, LQKENI. The V and J ends lost 4 bases and 0 bases respectively, with 10 bases between them. The CDR3 region has the DNA TGTGCCAGCTCACTGGGACTGAACTCTGGGGCCAACGTCCTGACTTTC. Translation: CASSLGLNSGANVLTF.

This clone turned up a few times. V is TRBV30 and J is TRBJ1-2, with a tentative D call TRBD1 (6 bases). The germline V gene encodes CDR1 GTSNPN and CDR2 SVGIG (reference sequence). Trimming shortened V by 3 bases and J by 8 bases, and 13 bases separated the two germline ends. This CDR3 has 12 residues. CDR3 DNA sequence: TGTGCCTGGAGGGACCACACAGGGGGCTACACCTTC. Translating gives CAWRDHTGGYTF.